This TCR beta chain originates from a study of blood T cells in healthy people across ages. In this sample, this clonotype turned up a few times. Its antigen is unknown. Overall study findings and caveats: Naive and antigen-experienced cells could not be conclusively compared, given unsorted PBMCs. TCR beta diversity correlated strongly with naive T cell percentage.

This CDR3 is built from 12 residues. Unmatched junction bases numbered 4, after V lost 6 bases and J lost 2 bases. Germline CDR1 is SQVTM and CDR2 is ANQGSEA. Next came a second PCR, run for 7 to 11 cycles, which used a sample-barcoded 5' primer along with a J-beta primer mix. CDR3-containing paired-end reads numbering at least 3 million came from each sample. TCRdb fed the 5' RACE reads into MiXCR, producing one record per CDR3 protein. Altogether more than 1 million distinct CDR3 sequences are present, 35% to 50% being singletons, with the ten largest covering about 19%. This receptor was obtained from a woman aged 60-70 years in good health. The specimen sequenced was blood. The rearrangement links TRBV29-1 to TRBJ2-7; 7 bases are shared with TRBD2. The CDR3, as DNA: TGCAGCGTGCGCGGGGGTGCCTACGAGCAGTACTTC. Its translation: CSVRGGAYEQYF.